Presented here are 15 T cell receptor beta chains from one specimen sequenced in a study of blood T cell repertoires in COVID-19. The method was immunoSEQ multiplex PCR; TCRdb's version includes in-frame clones alone and lacks a portion of them. The data hold roughly 400,000 clones, with around 87% observed a single time. The sequencing input was PBMCs or T cells enriched from blood (not recorded which). These receptors all come from a woman in her fifties or sixties who had recovered from COVID-19.

V and J are TRBV28 and TRBJ1-5; D is unresolved. CDR1 and CDR2 from the germline V gene are MDHEN and SYDVKM. The CDR3 loop spans 18 amino acids. The V gene lost 7 bases and the J gene lost 6 bases, with 28 bases spanning the gap. CDR3 nucleotide sequence: TGTGCCAGCAACACTGACCCGGGAGCTACCTTAGCTTCTCAGCCCCAGCATTTT. Translated, it gives CASNTDPGATLASQPQHF. The full variable domain, in which reference TRBV28 and TRBJ1-5 provide the parts outside the CDR3, is DVKVTQSSRYLVKRTGEKVFLECVQDMDHENMFWYRQDPGLGLRLIYFSYDVKMKEKGDIPEGYSVSREKKERFSLILESASTNQTSMYLCASNTDPGATLASQPQHFGDGTRLSIL.

V is TRBV28 and J is TRBJ2-3, with 7 bases that match TRBD1. This CDR3 has 15 amino acids. Trimming at V came to 5 bases and at J to 4 bases, leaving 9 bases not matched to a gene. The germline gives CDR1 MDHEN, CDR2 SYDVKM. The CDR3 nucleotides are TGTGCCAGCAGTCCAGGGGGTACCAGGGCAGATACGCAGTATTTT. It yields the protein CASSPGGTRADTQYF.

The chain uses TRBV27 and TRBJ2-7; D gene unclear. The CDR3 spans 13 residues. Trimming removed 0 bases at V and 6 bases at J, with 9 bases between. CDR1 is MNHEY and CDR2 is SMNVEV in the germline V gene (reference sequence). The CDR3 spells CASSLSLGREQYF. The CDR3 nucleotides are TGTGCCAGCAGTTTATCTCTAGGCCGCGAGCAGTACTTC.

CDR3 sequence (DNA): TGCGCCAGCAGCTTGGACAGGGACGGGCAGCCCCAGCATTTT. Translation: CASSLDRDGQPQHF. The rearrangement uses TRBV5-1 and TRBJ1-5; D might be TRBD1 (6 bases). This CDR3 region has 14 residues. V lost 0 bases, J lost 7 bases, and 11 bases lay in between. CDR1 SGHRS and CDR2 YFSETQ come from the germline V gene. Looking up the rest from reference TRBV5-1 and TRBJ1-5 gives the full variable domain: KAGVTQTPRYLIKTRGQQVTLSCSPISGHRSVSWYQQTPGQGLQFLFEYFSETQRNKGNFPGRFSGRQFSNSRSEMNVSTLELGDSALYLCASSLDRDGQPQHFGDGTRLSIL.

This chain uses TRBV5-1 with TRBJ1-4; 7 nucleotides line up with TRBD1. This CDR3 comprises 13 residues. The germline V gene encodes CDR1 SGHRS and CDR2 YFSETQ. The CDR3 sequence is CVLRRGSVEKLFF. The DNA of the CDR3 is TGCGTCTTACGCAGGGGGAGTGTTGAAAAACTGTTTTTT.

The chain links TRBV3-1 (or the pseudogene TRBV3-2) to TRBJ1-1; D is possibly TRBD1 (6 bases). The CDR3 runs 15 residues. V was pared by 0 bases and J by 2 bases, with 10 bases between. Germline CDR1 LGHDT, CDR2 YNNKEL (reference sequence). Here the CDR3 reads CASSQENRENTEAFF. CDR3 nucleotides: TGTGCCAGCAGCCAAGAAAACAGGGAAAACACTGAAGCTTTCTTT.

J is TRBJ1-1 and V is TRBV5-1; 8 positions match TRBD1. The germline V gene has CDR1 SGHRS and CDR2 YFSETQ. The CDR3 is 16 amino acids. Trimming removed 3 bases from V and 3 bases from J; junction bases left unmatched: 10. The CDR3 coding sequence is TGCGCCAGCAGCTGGACGGGATCACAGGGGGACACTGAAGCTTTCTTT. Translating it yields CASSWTGSQGDTEAFF. The full variable domain, with the rest looked up from reference TRBV5-1 and TRBJ1-1, is KAGVTQTPRYLIKTRGQQVTLSCSPISGHRSVSWYQQTPGQGLQFLFEYFSETQRNKGNFPGRFSGRQFSNSRSEMNVSTLELGDSALYLCASSWTGSQGDTEAFFGQGTRLTVV.

The chain employs TRBV11-2 and TRBJ1-1; tentatively, D is TRBD1 (6 bases). With 7 bases removed from V and 4 bases from J, the gap between germline ends came to 13 bases. This CDR3 has 13 amino acids. The germline V gene encodes CDR1 SGHAT and CDR2 FQNNGV. CDR3 in DNA: TGTGCCAGCACCCCCCAGGGGACCACTGAAGCTTTCTTT. It translates to CASTPQGTTEAFF.

The chain employs TRBV2 and TRBJ2-4, with TRBD1 as a possible D gene (5 bases). Trimming left V 8 bases short and J 0 bases short, with 20 bases between. CDR3 length: 17 amino acids. Germline V gene lookup returns CDR1 SNHLY and CDR2 FYNNEI. The CDR3: CASDHARQNSAKNIQYF. The DNA for the CDR3 is TGTGCCAGCGACCACGCGAGACAGAATTCAGCCAAAAACATTCAGTACTTC.

The CDR3 loop is CASSSALAGPFQGQYF. Here the CDR3 DNA reads TGTGCCAGCAGCTCCGCTCTAGCGGGTCCGTTCCAAGGGCAGTACTTC. The chain is built from TRBV7-2 and TRBJ2-7; 8 nucleotides line up with TRBD2. J gave up 9 bases and V 4 bases, and 17 bases lay outside the gene matches. There are 16 residues in the CDR3. Germline values: CDR1 SGHTA, CDR2 FQGNSA.

The V call is TRBV28, the J call TRBJ1-1; the match to TRBD1 covers 8 bases. Germline CDR1 and CDR2: MDHEN and SYDVKM. The CDR3 has 14 residues. Trimming took 6 bases from V and 7 from J; bases not matched to a gene: 10. The CDR3 region has the DNA TGTGCCAGCAGAGAACAGACAGGGGTTAGTGAAGCTTTCTTT. Translated: CASREQTGVSEAFF.

The chain employs TRBV19 and TRBJ1-2, with 8 bases matching TRBD1. The germline CDR1 and CDR2 sequences are LNHDA and SQIVND (reference sequence). This CDR3 is built from 16 residues. V gave up 5 bases and J gave up 3 bases; unmatched junction bases: 11. CDR3 residues: CASSVPGTGAYYGYTF. CDR3 DNA sequence: TGTGCCAGTAGTGTCCCCGGGACAGGCGCTTACTATGGCTACACCTTC.

A few counts support this clone. The chain links TRBV5-6 to TRBJ1-6; tentative D call: TRBD1 (5 bases). CDR1 and CDR2 from the germline V gene are SGHDT and YYEEEE. Trimming pared 1 base from V and 9 bases from J, leaving 11 bases between. The CDR3 is 14 residues long. CDR3 DNA: TGTGCCAGCAGCTTGTATCAGGGCGCTTCACCCCTCCACTTT. Its translation is CASSLYQGASPLHF.

The chain links TRBV7-2 to TRBJ2-7, with D possibly being TRBD2 (7 bases). This CDR3 region has 13 residues. V was trimmed by 5 bases and J by 2 bases, leaving 10 bases between them. Germline V gene lookup returns CDR1 SGHTA and CDR2 FQGNSA. The CDR3 nucleotides read TGTGCCAGCAGCAGCGGGACACCCTACGAGCAGTACTTC. As protein: CASSSGTPYEQYF.

A few counts support this clone. The V and J genes are TRBV27 and TRBJ1-6; D is ambiguous. Per germline, CDR1 MNHEY and CDR2 SMNVEV (reference sequence). The CDR3 covers 15 residues. Trimming pared 2 bases from V and 0 bases from J, leaving 5 bases between. The CDR3 spells CASSLESSYNSPLHF. As DNA, the CDR3 is TGTGCCAGCAGTTTAGAGAGCTCCTATAATTCACCCCTCCACTTT.